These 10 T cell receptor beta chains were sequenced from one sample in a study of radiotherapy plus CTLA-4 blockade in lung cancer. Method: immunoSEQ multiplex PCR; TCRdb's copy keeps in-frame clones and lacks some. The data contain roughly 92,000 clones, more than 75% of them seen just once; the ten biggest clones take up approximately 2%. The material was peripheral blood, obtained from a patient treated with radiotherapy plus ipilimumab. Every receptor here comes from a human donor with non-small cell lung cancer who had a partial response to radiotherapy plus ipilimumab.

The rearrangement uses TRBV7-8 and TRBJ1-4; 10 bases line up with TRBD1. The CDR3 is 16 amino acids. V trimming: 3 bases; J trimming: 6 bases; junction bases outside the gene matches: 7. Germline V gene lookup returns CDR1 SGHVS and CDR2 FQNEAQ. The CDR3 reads CASSLGTGAGYEKLFF. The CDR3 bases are TGTGCCAGCAGCTTGGGGACAGGGGCAGGGTATGAAAAACTGTTTTTT. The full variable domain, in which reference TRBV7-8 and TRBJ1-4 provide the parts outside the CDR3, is GAGVSQSPRYKVAKRGQDVALRCDPISGHVSLFWYQQALGQGPEFLTYFQNEAQLDKSGLPSDRFFAERPEGSVSTLKIQRTQQEDSAVYLCASSLGTGAGYEKLFFGSGTQLSVL.

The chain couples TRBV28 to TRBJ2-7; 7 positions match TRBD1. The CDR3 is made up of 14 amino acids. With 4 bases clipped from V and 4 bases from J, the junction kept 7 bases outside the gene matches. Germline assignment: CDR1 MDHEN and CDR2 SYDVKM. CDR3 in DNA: TGTGCCAGCAGTTCCCCGGGACAGCTATACGAGCAGTACGTC. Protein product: CASSSPGQLYEQYV.

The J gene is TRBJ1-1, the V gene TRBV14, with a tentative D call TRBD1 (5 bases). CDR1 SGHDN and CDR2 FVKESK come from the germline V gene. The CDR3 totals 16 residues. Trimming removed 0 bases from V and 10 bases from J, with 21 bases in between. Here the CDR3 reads CASSQDTTTRGVGAFF. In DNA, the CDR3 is TGTGCCAGCAGCCAAGATACCACGACCCGGGGGGTTGGAGCTTTCTTT.

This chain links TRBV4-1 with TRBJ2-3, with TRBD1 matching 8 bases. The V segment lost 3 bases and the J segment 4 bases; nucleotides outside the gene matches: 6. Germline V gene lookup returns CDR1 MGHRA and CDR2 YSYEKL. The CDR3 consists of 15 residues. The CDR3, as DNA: TGCGCCAGCAGCCACCTGGACAGGGACGCAGATACGCAGTATTTT. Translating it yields CASSHLDRDADTQYF.

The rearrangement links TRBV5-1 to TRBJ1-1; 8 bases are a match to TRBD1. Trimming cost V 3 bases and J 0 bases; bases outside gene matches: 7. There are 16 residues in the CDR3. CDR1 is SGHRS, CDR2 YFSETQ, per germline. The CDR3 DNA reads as TGCGCCAGCAGCTCCGGGACAGGCTTTATGAACACTGAAGCTTTCTTT. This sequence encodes CASSSGTGFMNTEAFF.

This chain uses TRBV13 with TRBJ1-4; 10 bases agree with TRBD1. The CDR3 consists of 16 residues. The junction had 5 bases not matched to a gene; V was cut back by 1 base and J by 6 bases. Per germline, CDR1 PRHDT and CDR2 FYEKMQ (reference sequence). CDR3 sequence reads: CASSLAFGTGDEKLFF. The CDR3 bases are TGTGCCAGCAGCTTAGCGTTCGGGACAGGGGATGAAAAACTGTTTTTT.

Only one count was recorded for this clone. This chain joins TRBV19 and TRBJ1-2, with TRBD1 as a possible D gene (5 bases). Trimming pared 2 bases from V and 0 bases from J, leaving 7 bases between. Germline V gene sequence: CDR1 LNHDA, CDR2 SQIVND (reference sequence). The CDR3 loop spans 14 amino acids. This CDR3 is CASSIRTTNYGYTF. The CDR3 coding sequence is TGTGCCAGTAGTATAAGGACAACTAACTATGGCTACACCTTC. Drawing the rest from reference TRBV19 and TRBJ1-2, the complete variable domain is DGGITQSPKYLFRKEGQNVTLSCEQNLNHDAMYWYRQDPGQGLRLIYYSQIVNDFQKGDIAEGYSVSREKKESFPLTVTSAQKNPTAFYLCASSIRTTNYGYTFGSGTRLTVV.

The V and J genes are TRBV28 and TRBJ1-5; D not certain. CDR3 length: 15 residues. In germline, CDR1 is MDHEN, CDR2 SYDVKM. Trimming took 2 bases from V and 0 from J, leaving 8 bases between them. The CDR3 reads CASSLIGPSNQPQHF. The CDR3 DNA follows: TGTGCCAGCAGTTTAATCGGTCCTAGCAATCAGCCCCAGCATTTT.

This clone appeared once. DNA for the CDR3: TGTGCCAGCAGCCCGGGGACTTACTCTAATTTTTATGAGCAGTTCTTC. Translation gives CASSPGTYSNFYEQFF. The gene calls are TRBV27 and TRBJ2-1; TRBD2 is a possible D gene (6 bases). CDR1 and CDR2 from the germline V gene are MNHEY and SMNVEV (reference sequence). The V gene lost 6 bases and the J gene lost 8 bases, with 23 bases spanning the gap. This CDR3 is 16 amino acids long.

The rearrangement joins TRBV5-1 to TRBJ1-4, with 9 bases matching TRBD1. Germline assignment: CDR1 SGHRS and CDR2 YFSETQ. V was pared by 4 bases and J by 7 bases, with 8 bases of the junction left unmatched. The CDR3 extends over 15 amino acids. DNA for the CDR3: TGCGCCAGCAGCCTATTCGGACAGGGGAGTGAAAAACTGTTTTTT. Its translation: CASSLFGQGSEKLFF.